One and the same sample provided the 6 T cell receptor beta chains below, sequenced in a study of blood T cell repertoires in COVID-19. The table came from immunoSEQ multiplex PCR; TCRdb's copy has only in-frame clones and leaves some out. Here the sample spans tens of thousands of clones, about 89% being singletons. The sample taken for sequencing was peripheral blood. These receptors all come from a man in his 60s with acute or convalescent COVID-19.

The chain is built from TRBV7-9 and TRBJ2-7; a possible D gene is TRBD1 (5 bases). CDR1 is SEHNR, CDR2 FQNEAQ, per germline (reference sequence). The V gene lost 6 bases and the J gene lost 3 bases, with 9 bases spanning the gap. The CDR3 is 12 residues long. The CDR3 protein is CASRSDSYEQYF. The CDR3 DNA sequence: TGTGCCAGCAGATCCGACAGCTACGAGCAGTACTTC.

V is TRBV19 and J is TRBJ2-3, with D perhaps TRBD1 (5 bases). The germline V gene encodes CDR1 LNHDA and CDR2 SQIVND (reference sequence). Trimming stripped 4 bases from V and 1 base from J, with 15 bases between. CDR3 length: 16 amino acids. The CDR3 spells CASSTRLTAGTDTQYF. The CDR3 region has the DNA TGTGCCAGTAGTACGAGGTTGACAGCAGGCACAGATACGCAGTATTTT.

The chain uses TRBV5-6 and TRBJ1-5; D gene ambiguous. Trimming stripped 4 bases from V and 16 bases from J, with 6 bases between. CDR1 is SGHDT and CDR2 is YYEEEE in the germline V gene. CDR3 size: 8 residues. The CDR3 loop is CASSLLHF. In DNA form, the CDR3 reads TGTGCCAGCAGCCTGCTACATTTT.

J is TRBJ2-3 and V is TRBV29-1, with 7 bases aligning to TRBD1. V was clipped by 3 bases and J by 5 bases; unmatched bases: 5. The germline V gene encodes CDR1 SQVTM and CDR2 ANQGSEA. This CDR3 comprises 13 residues. The CDR3 protein is CSVEGQLQDTQYF. CDR3 nucleotides: TGCAGCGTTGAGGGACAGTTACAAGATACGCAGTATTTT.

This chain joins TRBV19 and TRBJ1-5; weak D call: TRBD1 (6 bases). The CDR3 spans 12 residues. Germline V gene lookup returns CDR1 LNHDA and CDR2 SQIVND (reference sequence). Trimming shortened V by 8 bases and J by 5 bases, and 10 bases separated the two germline ends. CDR3 sequence reads: CASGTSDQPQHF. The DNA of the CDR3 is TGTGCCAGTGGGACATCTGATCAGCCCCAGCATTTT.

The chain carries TRBV3-1 (or the pseudogene TRBV3-2) and TRBJ2-1; 10 bases agree with TRBD2. The CDR3 contains 19 residues. Trimming at V came to 3 bases and at J to 3 bases, leaving 14 bases not matched to a gene. Germline loops: CDR1 LGHDT, CDR2 YNNKEL (reference sequence). Written as DNA, the CDR3 is TGTGCCAGCAGCCAGGCTGGGTCCCAGCGGGGGGGCCGCTACAATGAGCAGTTCTTC. Translated, it gives CASSQAGSQRGGRYNEQFF.